The rows below give T cell receptor beta chains drawn from one sample of a study of vaccination effects on CD4 cells after COVID-19. The table came from immunoSEQ multiplex PCR; TCRdb's copy has only in-frame clones and leaves some out. The sample comprises about 46,000 clones, 65% to 75% of which are singletons, and about 14% rests with the top ten. No antigens are known for them. The sample consisted of CD4+ T cells from PBMCs cultured with HCoV-OC43 spike peptides, taken after COVID-19 vaccination. All receptors come from a human donor who received a COVID-19 vaccine. Both conserved end residues are part of each CDR3. Fields, in order: V gene, D gene, J gene, clone size, CDR3 DNA, CDR3 protein. D genes are given only for firm matches. Clone size, where shown, is once, few, many, or a class for clones that have expanded.

>TRBV12-3/TRBV12-4|NA|TRBJ1-5|NA
TGTGCCAGCAGTTTTAGTCAGGGGCCCCAGCATTTT
CASSFSQGPQHF
>TRBV7-9|TRBD2|TRBJ2-3|NA
TGTGCCAGCAGCCGCGGGACTAGCGGGGGGGATACGCAGTATTTT
CASSRGTSGGDTQYF
>TRBV7-2|NA|TRBJ1-6|once
TGTGCCAGCAGCGTAGGACCGGGGGTTAGGTCACCCCTCCACTTT
CASSVGPGVRSPLHF
>TRBV5-6|TRBD1|TRBJ2-5|NA
TGTGCCAGCAGCTTGGTCGTCAGGGGGACGCAAGAGACCCAGTACTTC
CASSLVVRGTQETQYF
>TRBV14|NA|TRBJ2-5|NA
TGTGCCAGCAGCCTCGGGACATGGGGGACCCAGTACTTC
CASSLGTWGTQYF
>TRBV5-1|TRBD1|TRBJ1-6|NA
TGCGCCAGCAGCCACCGCCAGGGGGCATCCTATAATTCACCCCTCCACTTT
CASSHRQGASYNSPLHF
>TRBV19|NA|TRBJ1-5|few
TGTGCCAGTAGTATAGACGGGCATAGCAATCAGCCCCAGCATTTT
CASSIDGHSNQPQHF
>TRBV20-1|TRBD1|TRBJ1-5|NA
TGCAGTGCTAGTCAGCAGGGGGATCAGCCCCAGCATTTT
CSASQQGDQPQHF
>TRBV4-1|TRBD1|TRBJ1-2|once
TGCGCCAGCAGCCCAGGCCAGTTTTACAGGGGCGGCTACACCTTC
CASSPGQFYRGGYTF
>TRBV6-4|TRBD1|TRBJ1-6|NA
TGTGCCAGCAGGGCGGACAGGCGTCATTCACCCCTCCACTTT
CASRADRRHSPLHF
>TRBV7-6|NA|TRBJ1-2|once
TGTGCCAGCAGCCCACAAGGTGGGGGGAGTAGGGGATATGGCTACACCTTC
CASSPQGGGSRGYGYTF
>TRBV20-1|NA|TRBJ1-1|NA
TGCAGTGCTATTGGGTACACTGAAGCTTTCTTT
CSAIGYTEAFF
>TRBV9|NA|TRBJ2-1|few
TGTGCCAGCAGCGTAGCGGGAGAGGCTGGGTTTGAGCAGTTCTTC
CASSVAGEAGFEQFF
>TRBV7-9|NA|TRBJ1-4|few
TGTGCCAGCAGCCCGCGGGCGGGTCTCTTCCCGGTGGGTCACGAAAAACTGTTTTTT
CASSPRAGLFPVGHEKLFF
>TRBV5-4|TRBD1|TRBJ2-7|NA
TGTGCCAGCAGCCAGGGACAGGGCCGGGGCGAGCAGTACTTC
CASSQGQGRGEQYF
>TRBV10-2|NA|TRBJ2-7|NA
TGCGCCAGCAGTTTTCAACAGGAGACCTACGAGCAGTACTTC
CASSFQQETYEQYF
>TRBV5-1|NA|TRBJ2-5|once
TGCGCCAGCAGCTTGGGAGGGGGGGCCCCAGAGACCCAGTACTTC
CASSLGGGAPETQYF
>TRBV18|NA|TRBJ2-5|NA
TGTGCCAGCTCAATCATAACCGGGACACCTGGGGAGACCCAGTACTTC
CASSIITGTPGETQYF
>TRBV7-9|TRBD2|TRBJ2-5|few
TGTGCCAGCATCTCCCACAGCGGTAGCGGGGGGACTCGGGAGACCCAGTACTTC
CASISHSGSGGTRETQYF
>TRBV19|NA|TRBJ2-2|NA
TGTGCCAGTAGTAGTTGGGCCCCGAGGAGCGGGGAGCTGTTTTTT
CASSSWAPRSGELFF
>TRBV2|NA|TRBJ2-2|few
TGTGCCAGCGAAAGGGACCTGAACACCGGGGAGCTGTTTTTT
CASERDLNTGELFF
>TRBV7-2|NA|TRBJ2-3|NA
TGTGCCAGCAGCCCCCAAGCGGTAAGAGCAGATACGCAGTATTTT
CASSPQAVRADTQYF
>TRBV5-1|NA|TRBJ1-2|NA
TGCGCCAGCAGCTTGGACACCTATGGCTACACCTTC
CASSLDTYGYTF
>TRBV27|NA|TRBJ2-1|NA
TGTGCCAGCAGTTTCCGCGAGACTGCACTCTACAATGAGCAGTTCTTC
CASSFRETALYNEQFF
>TRBV24-1|NA|TRBJ1-1|NA
TGTGCCACCAGTGATTCCGGGACGGGAAACACTGAAGCTTTCTTT
CATSDSGTGNTEAFF
>TRBV29-1|NA|TRBJ1-3|few
TGCAGCGTTGACGGATCTGGAAACACCATATATTTT
CSVDGSGNTIYF
>TRBV18|TRBD1|TRBJ1-3|NA
TGTGCCAGCTCACCGACCCGACAGGGTGGGATTTCGGGAAACACCATATATTTT
CASSPTRQGGISGNTIYF
>TRBV6-5|NA|TRBJ1-1|NA
TGTGCCAGCGCAGACAGGAGACTGAACACTGAAGCTTTCTTT
CASADRRLNTEAFF
>TRBV7-9|NA|TRBJ1-2|once
TGTGCCAGCAGCCCAACGGAGCGGGGCAAGAGGTATGGCTACACCTTC
CASSPTERGKRYGYTF
>TRBV5-1|TRBD2|TRBJ2-5|NA
TGCGCCAGCAGCACTGGGACTAGCGGGCCCCAAGAGACCCAGTACTTC
CASSTGTSGPQETQYF
>TRBV24-1|TRBD2|TRBJ2-1|NA
TGTGCCACCAGTGATTTTGGAAGCGGGGGGGAGCAGTTCTTC
CATSDFGSGGEQFF
>TRBV3-1/TRBV3-2|TRBD1|TRBJ2-5|NA
TGTGCCAGCAGCCACAGGGGGATGGGGGAGACCCAGTACTTC
CASSHRGMGETQYF
>TRBV2|NA|TRBJ1-1|many
TGTGCCAGCAGTGTGGTGGAGAACACTGAAGCTTTCTTT
CASSVVENTEAFF
>TRBV18|NA|TRBJ2-7|NA
TGTGCCAGCTCACAAGGTAACGAGCAGTACTTC
CASSQGNEQYF
>TRBV7-6|TRBD2|TRBJ2-7|NA
TGTGCCAGCAGCCTAGGGACTAGCGGGAGCGAGCAGTACTTC
CASSLGTSGSEQYF
>TRBV11-2|NA|TRBJ2-5|NA
TGTGCCAGCAGCTTAAGGTCAGGGACGGGCTCGGGTGGCCAGTACTTC
CASSLRSGTGSGGQYF
>TRBV7-9|NA|TRBJ1-3|NA
TGTGCCAGCAGCTTAGTTGAGTTCGGACAGAGAATTCGAAACACCATATATTTT
CASSLVEFGQRIRNTIYF